The entry below gives a single T cell receptor (beta chain) sequence along with its context. Its cognate antigen is unknown. V gave up 9 bases and J gave up 0 bases; unmatched junction bases: 6. The CDR3 covers 16 residues. Per the germline V gene, CDR1 is LNHDA and CDR2 is SQIVND (reference sequence). These data are taken from a study of cytomegalovirus exposure and HLA in healthy donors. Study observations and caveats: A later examination showed that TCR association rates differed by HLA locus, with DRB1 most and HLA-C fewest. Data from an earlier analysis indicated that most TCR beta V segments were productive either about 90% or about 30% of the time.

The primer mix had 60 Vbeta and 13 Jbeta primers. Sequenced by immunoSEQ multiplex PCR; TCRdb stores in-frame clones only, minus some. The sample lists tens of thousands of clones, roughly four fifths occurring once. The receptor comes from a male donor in good health and CMV-seropositive. The rearrangement uses TRBV19 and TRBJ2-5; 14 nucleotides agree with TRBD2. What was sequenced was PBMCs. The DNA for the CDR3 is TGTGCCAGCGGACTAGCGGGAGGTTTGTACCAAGAGACCCAGTACTTC. Protein product: CASGLAGGLYQETQYF.